This is a list of T cell receptor beta chains from one sample in a study of OX40 agonist ivuxolimab in advanced cancers. Method: immunoSEQ multiplex PCR; TCRdb's copy keeps in-frame clones and lacks some. The sample shows around 98,000 clones, approximately 90% of them seen only once. Sequencing was performed on CD4+ or CD8+ T cells sorted from blood, taken in a trial of the OX40 agonist ivuxolimab. These receptors were collected from an adult with an advanced solid tumor such as melanoma, head and neck, liver or kidney cancer. Both conserved end residues are part of each CDR3. The D gene is left open where the match is weak. Size values are once, few and many counts, or a class for expanded clones, and some rows have none.

clone_size	d_call	v_call	j_call	cdr3_aa	cdr3_nt
.	.	TRBV5-5	TRBJ2-5	CASSLGSVIQETQYF	TGTGCCAGCAGCTTGGGAAGTGTTATCCAAGAGACCCAGTACTTC
.	.	TRBV10-1	TRBJ2-2	CASSVSAHTGELFF	TGCGCCAGCAGTGTATCTGCGCACACCGGGGAGCTGTTTTTT
.	.	TRBV5-6	TRBJ1-1	CASTSRTQHPEAFF	TGTGCCAGCACCTCTAGGACACAGCACCCTGAAGCTTTCTTT
.	TRBD1	TRBV19	TRBJ2-7	CASSFRDRGLYF	TGTGCCAGTAGTTTCCGGGACAGGGGGCTCTACTTC
.	.	TRBV18	TRBJ2-3	CASSPLSQTDTQYF	TGTGCCAGCTCACCACTCTCACAAACAGATACGCAGTATTTT
.	.	TRBV13	TRBJ1-2	CASSPPTGANYGYTF	TGTGCCAGCAGCCCCCCGACAGGAGCTAACTATGGCTACACCTTC
once	.	TRBV27	TRBJ2-2	CASRDRAGVRSGELFF	TGTGCCAGCAGAGACAGGGCGGGGGTCCGGTCCGGGGAGCTGTTTTTT
.	TRBD2	TRBV4-2	TRBJ2-7	CASSHPLDGGGAREQYF	TGTGCCAGCAGCCATCCCTTGGATGGCGGGGGGGCCCGCGAGCAGTACTTC
.	TRBD1	TRBV5-4	TRBJ2-3	CASSSRTGTDTQYF	TGTGCCAGCAGCTCCCGGACAGGGACAGATACGCAGTATTTT
.	TRBD1	TRBV18	TRBJ1-5	CASSPPGTGGGQPQHF	TGTGCCAGCTCACCACCGGGGACAGGGGGGGGTCAGCCCCAGCATTTT
once	.	TRBV5-1	TRBJ1-6	CASSLGGEMRSYNSPLHF	TGCGCCAGCAGCTTAGGAGGGGAGATGAGGTCCTATAATTCACCCCTCCACTTT
once	TRBD1	TRBV7-9	TRBJ2-7	CASSLAGTEAYEQYF	TGTGCCAGCAGCTTAGCCGGGACAGAGGCCTACGAGCAGTACTTC
.	.	TRBV5-4	TRBJ2-2	CASSLSVRVNTGELFF	TGTGCCAGCAGCTTGTCTGTTCGGGTGAACACCGGGGAGCTGTTTTTT
.	.	TRBV6-1	TRBJ2-5	CAGGGNWYQETQYF	TGTGCCGGAGGGGGGAATTGGTACCAAGAGACCCAGTACTTC
.	TRBD2	TRBV10-1	TRBJ2-5	CASSPSGGEETQYF	TGCGCCAGCAGCCCCTCGGGGGGGGAAGAGACCCAGTACTTC
.	.	TRBV5-1	TRBJ1-2	CASSFGQSGYTF	TGCGCCAGCAGCTTCGGGCAGAGCGGCTACACCTTC
few	.	TRBV20-1	TRBJ1-1	CSADRDLEAFF	TGCAGTGCGGACCGGGACCTCGAAGCTTTCTTT
.	.	TRBV7-8	TRBJ2-3	CASNPIGTQYF	TGTGCCAGCAACCCTATCGGTACGCAGTATTTT
.	.	TRBV5-1	TRBJ1-2	CASSPHGSQGYGYTF	TGCGCCAGCAGTCCTCACGGGTCACAGGGCTATGGCTACACCTTC
.	.	TRBV6-6	TRBJ2-7	CASSLGRPSSYEQYF	TGTGCCAGCAGCCTTGGTAGGCCCAGCTCCTACGAGCAGTACTTC
once	.	TRBV28	TRBJ1-2	CASSLRENYGYTF	TGTGCCAGCAGTTTAAGGGAGAACTATGGCTACACCTTC
.	.	TRBV18	TRBJ1-1	CASSPPVPGGTEAFF	TGTGCCAGCTCACCCCCCGTCCCGGGCGGGACTGAAGCTTTCTTT
.	.	TRBV5-1	TRBJ1-2	CASRSSSGYYGYTF	TGCGCCAGCAGAAGCTCATCAGGGTACTATGGCTACACCTTC
.	TRBD2	TRBV19	TRBJ2-1	CASSASGALEQFF	TGTGCCAGTAGCGCTAGCGGGGCCCTTGAGCAGTTCTTC
.	.	TRBV6-5	TRBJ2-3	CASCGGGHGTDTQYF	TGTGCCAGCTGCGGTGGGGGCCACGGTACAGATACGCAGTATTTT
.	.	TRBV12-5	TRBJ1-5	CASGLNNQPQHF	TGTGCTAGTGGCCTAAATAATCAGCCCCAGCATTTT
.	.	TRBV20-1	TRBJ2-3	CSPTTADTQYF	TGCAGTCCGACCACCGCGGATACGCAGTATTTT